Sequencing of this T cell receptor beta chain was carried out in a study of blood T cell repertoires in COVID-19 (dated by TCRdb to the early 2020s). With regard to the full study: Samples from collaborators originated in the United States, Italy and Spain and spanned both the acute and convalescent phases of COVID-19. The repertoires were released in a freely available public database intended as a resource for research on the immune response to SARS-CoV-2. The sample metadata nearly always contained a de-identified subject ID, COVID-19 status, age in years and sex. The samples were drawn from the first 160 participants of the ongoing ImmuneRACE study and from over a thousand subjects provided by 6 global collaborators. Subjects who had been exposed to COVID-19, were actively infected with it, or had recovered from it provided the deeply sampled blood TCRbeta repertoires that made up the dataset. The prospective study material was composed of cDNA or gDNA derived from T cells, B-cell-depleted T cells, or PBMCs. Where HLA class I and class II types were available, the types were taken from metadata supplied by the sample provider, not from assay-based typing. Overall study outcomes, separate from this receptor: The quantity of clinical and demographic metadata differed by source and by participant and was supplied without curation.

Collaborating institutions collected whole blood in K2EDTA tubes following their own protocols. Collaborator samples were shipped for TCRbeta analysis as frozen whole blood, isolated PBMCs, or DNA extracted from either sample type. On this clone itself: Its antigen is not yet known. Per-base qualities were not stored, and no clone one base away is much larger.

TCRbeta CDR3 regions were amplified from genomic DNA using the immunoSEQ Assay, a bias-controlled multiplex PCR. The authors' analysis ran thus. Within the assay, amplification of reference gene primers was used to estimate how many nucleated cells each sample contained. Sequence reads were collapsed and filtered to measure the absolute abundance of every unique TCRbeta CDR3 rearrangement. For each sample, productive Simpson clonality was calculated as the square root of Simpson's diversity index across productive rearrangements. Drawn from immuneACCESS, this table holds only the in-frame rearrangements with V and J called that TCRdb kept. Clones are partly lost; checked studies trace under half to an unresolved V gene and leave the rest unexplained. V and J calls and clone size come straight from that table; D and trimming were deduced from the DNA. The sample contains under 250,000 clones, roughly 80% of them found a single time. The top ten clonotypes cover about 2.5% of the sample.

The receptor was isolated from a woman aged 70-85 years with active or convalescent COVID-19. The sequencing sample was made of peripheral blood.

The DNA sequence is given as TGCGCCAGCAGCCCCTGGGACAGACCGAACTCTGGAAACACCATATATTTT. Translated, this is CASSPWDRPNSGNTIYF. The chain is assembled from TRBV4-1 and TRBJ1-3, with 7 bases aligning to TRBD1. V ends up 4 bases short and J 0 bases short, with an unmatched junction base count of 9. For CDR1 and CDR2, the germline V gene lists MGHRA and YSYEKL. CDR3 length: 17 amino acids, cysteine to phenylalanine. CDR3 DNA only is kept here, 51 bases in frame from base 1.